The rows below give T cell receptor beta chains drawn from one sample of a study of shared clonotypes between healthy human individuals. Measured with immunoSEQ multiplex PCR; TCRdb has only the in-frame clones, and not every one. The sample lists roughly 1,500,000 clones, approximately 98.5% occurring once. Sequenced material: naive CD4+ T cells sorted from blood. The source is a man aged 25-40 years in good health. Both conserved end residues are part of each CDR3. A D gene is named only where the DNA matches it firmly. Rows may omit the clone size; those that give it use once, few, many or a size class.

-	-	TRBV4-3	TRBJ1-2	TGCGCCAGCAGCCAAGCAGTGAACTATGGCTACACCTTC	CASSQAVNYGYTF
TRBD1	-	TRBV28	TRBJ2-5	TGTGCCAGCAGTGGGGGTTGGGACAGGGGTCAAGAGACCCAGTACTTC	CASSGGWDRGQETQYF
-	-	TRBV29-1	TRBJ1-1	TGCAGCGTTGAGGCGGGGGCCGCTTTCTTT	CSVEAGAAFF
TRBD2	-	TRBV7-6	TRBJ2-5	TGTGCCAGCAGCTTGCGACTAGCGTCTTCCCCCGGGACCCAGTACTTC	CASSLRLASSPGTQYF
-	once	TRBV5-1	TRBJ1-1	TGCGCCAGCAGCTTGGTGTCTGTTGCCGCTGAAGCTTTCTTT	CASSLVSVAAEAFF
-	-	TRBV28	TRBJ2-7	TGTGCCAGCAGGCTAGTGGAAAACGAGCAGTACTTC	CASRLVENEQYF
TRBD2	-	TRBV28	TRBJ2-7	TGTGCCAGCATACGACACGGGAGGATGAACGAGCAGTACTTC	CASIRHGRMNEQYF
-	-	TRBV20-1	TRBJ2-5	TGCAGTGCTACCGGCGGTGAGACCCAGTACTTC	CSATGGETQYF
TRBD2	once	TRBV5-1	TRBJ2-3	TGCGCCAGCAGCGATCGGGAGGCGGGAGATACGCAGTATTTT	CASSDREAGDTQYF
TRBD1	once	TRBV9	TRBJ1-1	TGTGCCAGCAGCGATAAACAAGACAGGGCGAACACTGAAGCTTTCTTT	CASSDKQDRANTEAFF
-	-	TRBV7-9	TRBJ2-1	TGTGCCAGCAGCCCCCTGACTCCCGGTGAGCAGTTCTTC	CASSPLTPGEQFF
TRBD1	-	TRBV19	TRBJ2-7	TGTGCCAGTAGTATATATTCCGGGACAGGGGACCACGAGCAGTACTTC	CASSIYSGTGDHEQYF
TRBD1	-	TRBV5-4	TRBJ1-3	TGTGCCAGCAGCTCAAGGGACAGCGGAAACACCATATATTTT	CASSSRDSGNTIYF
TRBD1	-	TRBV18	TRBJ2-5	TGTGCCAGCTCAAGGGGGACAGGGGGCCTCGAGACCCAGTACTTC	CASSRGTGGLETQYF
TRBD1	-	TRBV6-9	TRBJ1-5	TGTGCCAGCGTCTACCGGGACAGAAATTTTAGCAATCAGCCCCAGCATTTT	CASVYRDRNFSNQPQHF
TRBD1	-	TRBV5-1	TRBJ1-5	TGCGCCAGCAGGAGGCCGGGACAGGGATCTAATCAGCCCCAGCATTTT	CASRRPGQGSNQPQHF
-	-	TRBV7-6	TRBJ1-5	TGTGCCAGCAGCCCCCGAGGCGGACCCCTACCCAATCAGCCCCAGCATTTT	CASSPRGGPLPNQPQHF
-	-	TRBV5-4	TRBJ1-3	TGTGCCAGCAGCTTGGATCCAGGGCCGAACTCTGGAAACACCATATATTTT	CASSLDPGPNSGNTIYF
-	-	TRBV11-2	TRBJ2-7	TGTGCCAGCAGCCAAGACAATTTATTCTACGAGCAGTACTTC	CASSQDNLFYEQYF
-	-	TRBV15	TRBJ2-5	TGTGCCACCAGCAGAGATATTGGAGAAGAGACCCAGTACTTC	CATSRDIGEETQYF
-	-	TRBV14	TRBJ2-2	TGTGCCAGCAGCCAGAAAACCGGGGAGCTGTTTTTT	CASSQKTGELFF
-	-	TRBV7-9	TRBJ1-1	TGTGCCAGCAGCGCGCAGGGTAGCACTGAAGCTTTCTTT	CASSAQGSTEAFF
-	-	TRBV5-1	TRBJ1-3	TGCGCCAGCAGCTTGTCTGGGAACTCTGGAAACACCATATATTTT	CASSLSGNSGNTIYF
-	-	TRBV5-4	TRBJ2-3	TGTGCCAGCAGCTTCAGTGGACCGCGAGCGGATACGCAGTATTTT	CASSFSGPRADTQYF
TRBD2	-	TRBV30	TRBJ2-7	TGTGCCTGGAGTGTGGGACTACCTCAGTACTTC	CAWSVGLPQYF
-	-	TRBV7-9	TRBJ1-1	TGTGCCAGCAGCCCCGGCGGGGACACTGAAGCTTTCTTT	CASSPGGDTEAFF
TRBD1	-	TRBV29-1	TRBJ2-3	TGCAGCGTTGGACAGGGGTCCAGCACAGATACGCAGTATTTT	CSVGQGSSTDTQYF
TRBD1	-	TRBV28	TRBJ2-3	TGTGCCAGCGGACGACAGGGAACAGATACGCAGTATTTT	CASGRQGTDTQYF